This paragraph covers one T cell receptor (beta chain) sequence. Its cognate antigen has yet to be identified. No clone much larger than this one lies a single base away; base qualities are absent. No immune events, such as infections, were documented for the healthy donors during the collection period. To calibrate time-dependent variance in a beta-binomial model of T-cell clone differential abundance, blood repertoires from healthy donors were used as a training cohort. There were about ten healthy donors in the training cohort, of whom 3 were female and 7 were male. An age range of about 29 to 65 years, with an average of roughly 45 years, was recorded for the donors. Whole blood was collected from each healthy donor at three time points spaced roughly two weeks apart and obtained from a commercial supplier. For immunosequencing, genomic DNA was extracted from whole blood that had not been sorted.

These data are taken from a study of identifying expanded T cells in peripheral blood (dated by TCRdb to the late 2010s). With respect to the entire study: Technical replicates were generated by sequencing separate aliquots of the same genomic DNA pool, and four replicates were compared pairwise. Overall study results and their limits: In all healthy donors, the variance in clone template counts between samples taken two weeks apart rose significantly as total template count increased. The authors expected that over much longer intervals, such as months to years, biological variance in healthy repertoires might increase even further. The binomial model flagged 0.95 to 1.5 differentially abundant clones between technical replicates but approximately 15 over approximately 2 weeks and 19 to 20 over around four weeks. The beta-binomial model significantly reduced the number of clones called differentially abundant and the false-positive rate across all healthy-donor time intervals.

The immunoSEQ Assay, which uses bias-controlled multiplex PCR amplification of genomic DNA, was used to profile TCRbeta CDR3 regions. In the paper's pipeline: To quantify the absolute abundance of each unique TCRbeta CDR3 region, the sequences were collapsed and filtered. Differential abundance was tested with a binomial (Fisher-equivalent) model and with a beta-binomial model adding time-dependent variance fitted from healthy donors. Clones with fewer than 5 combined templates were excluded, and clones with Benjamini-Hochberg FDR below 0.01 were called differentially abundant. In the beta-binomial model, variance was expressed as a function of the total template count across the two samples, in the form v = (b*log(k)+a)^2. The table comes from immuneACCESS by way of TCRdb, which keeps in-frame sequences with V and J called. Part of the clones is missing from these tables; in studies checked, under half for an unresolved V gene and the rest for unknown reasons. The V and J calls and clone size come from that table; D and trimming were worked out from the DNA. This sample comprises 100,000 or so clones, over 80% of them detected only once. The ten top clones hold approximately 5.7% of the sample.

Source material: blood. This TCR was recovered from a person between 18 and 69 years old in good health.

The base sequence is TGTGCCAGCAGCTTAAGGTCCGGGAACGGCGGCTACACCTTC. Translated, this gives CASSLRSGNGGYTF. Recombination linked TRBV5-8 to TRBJ1-2, with no reliable assignment of the D segment. Sequences SGHTS (CDR1) and YDEGEE (CDR2) are obtained from the germline V gene. The CDR3 runs 14 residues from the cysteine to the phenylalanine. Only CDR3 DNA is held: 42 bases, read in frame from base 1. V and J lose 2 bases and 8 bases, and a span of 16 bases separates them.